The rows below give T cell receptor beta chains drawn from one sample of a study of TIL therapy for anti-PD-1-resistant metastatic lung cancer. The data were produced by immunoSEQ multiplex PCR, yet TCRdb's version contains in-frame clones alone and is incomplete. Here the sample spans 95,000 or so clones, about two thirds being singletons. This material consisted of tumor tissue, taken at baseline. Receptors were obtained from a person aged 25 to 79 with non-small cell lung cancer. Each CDR3 is given with its conserved first and last residue. D genes are given only for firm matches.

TRBJ1-3,TRBV19,.,CATSSGNTIYF
TRBJ2-3,TRBV2,.,CASSLSGSTDTQYF
TRBJ1-2,TRBV19,TRBD1,CASSARTGFGYTF
TRBJ2-7,TRBV12-3/TRBV12-4,.,CASSGRYEQYF
TRBJ1-5,TRBV19,TRBD1,CASSIDTTGWGNQPQHF
TRBJ1-4,TRBV9,TRBD1,CASSVGAVYRGNEKLFF
TRBJ1-2,TRBV25-1,.,CASSEVRATSYTF
TRBJ1-3,TRBV24-1,.,CATGDRSGNTIYF
TRBJ2-1,TRBV11-3,.,CASSLRGVPYNEQFF
TRBJ2-3,TRBV11-2,.,CASSFPSTDTQYF
TRBJ2-2,TRBV19,.,CASSRPPGSSPGELFF
TRBJ2-7,TRBV4-1,.,CASSSDRVRDF
TRBJ1-2,TRBV3-1/TRBV3-2,.,CASSQKGPGASYGYTF
TRBJ2-7,TRBV15,.,CATSRDGSGIYEQYF
TRBJ1-5,TRBV18,.,CASSQAAYSNQPQHF
TRBJ2-5,TRBV6-5,TRBD1,CASSSTGVETQYF
TRBJ2-3,TRBV4-3,.,CASSRDRAPGTDTQYF
TRBJ1-4,TRBV7-9,TRBD1,CASSPGQGGEKLFF
TRBJ2-5,TRBV5-1,.,CASSLVPTSWETQYF
TRBJ2-1,TRBV7-9,.,CASSSDIDDEQFF
TRBJ2-2,TRBV6-2/TRBV6-3,TRBD2,CASSYGGTSTGELFF
TRBJ2-3,TRBV19,.,CASSIGRSDTQYF
TRBJ1-2,TRBV7-9,.,CASSLLGDYGYTF
TRBJ2-1,TRBV5-5,TRBD1,CASSLRAGGVNEQFF
TRBJ2-2,TRBV2,.,CASSEFGVNTGELFF
TRBJ2-6,TRBV28,TRBD1,CASSSPRGRSGANVLTF
TRBJ1-1,TRBV4-3,TRBD1,CASSQGVDRMNEAFF
TRBJ1-6,TRBV7-8,.,CASRSAGAYNSPLHF
TRBJ2-1,TRBV11-2,TRBD2,CASSQGLAYNEQFF
TRBJ1-1,TRBV19,.,CASSIGGRGSTEAFF
TRBJ1-1,TRBV19,.,CASSIGLADSEAFF
TRBJ1-4,TRBV10-3,TRBD1,CAISDRQGQLFF
TRBJ2-1,TRBV6-1,.,CASSDYAVGWVDNYNEQFF
TRBJ2-1,TRBV10-1,.,CASSGTQNNEQFF
TRBJ2-6,TRBV24-1,.,CATGTGDSGANVLTF
TRBJ2-5,TRBV11-1,.,CASSGSRVETQYF